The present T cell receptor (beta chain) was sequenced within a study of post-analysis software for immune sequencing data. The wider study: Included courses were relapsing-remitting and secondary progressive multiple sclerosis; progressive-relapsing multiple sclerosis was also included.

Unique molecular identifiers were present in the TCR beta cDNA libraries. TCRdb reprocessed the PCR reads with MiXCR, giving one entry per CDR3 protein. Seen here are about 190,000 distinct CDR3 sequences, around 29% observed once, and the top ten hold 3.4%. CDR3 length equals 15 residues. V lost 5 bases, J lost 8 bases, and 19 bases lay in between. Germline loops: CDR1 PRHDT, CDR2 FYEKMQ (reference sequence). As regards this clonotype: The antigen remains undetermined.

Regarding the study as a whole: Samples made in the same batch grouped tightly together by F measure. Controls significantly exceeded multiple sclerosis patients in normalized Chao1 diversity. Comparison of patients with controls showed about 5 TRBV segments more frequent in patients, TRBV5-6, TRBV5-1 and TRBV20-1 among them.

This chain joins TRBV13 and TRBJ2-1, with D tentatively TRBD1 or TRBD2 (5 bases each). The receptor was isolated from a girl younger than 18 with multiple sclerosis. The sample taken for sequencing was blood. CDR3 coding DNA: TGTGCCAGCAGCCCCAGAGGGGTTTCGCTGGATGAGCAGTTCTTC. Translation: CASSPRGVSLDEQFF.